This T cell receptor beta chain was obtained from a study of blood T cell repertoires in COVID-19. Study in general: The United States, Italy and Spain were the sources of the acute and convalescent COVID-19 samples. T cells, B-cell-depleted T cells, or PBMCs supplied cDNA or gDNA.

The repertoire was sequenced with immunoSEQ multiplex PCR; TCRdb's copy has only in-frame clones and lacks some. The sample holds about 200,000 clones, approximately 84% seen once. V was pared by 2 bases and J by 8 bases, with 10 bases between. The CDR3 loop spans 13 amino acids. Germline V CDR1 and CDR2: LGHDT, YNNKEL (reference sequence). The sequence was obtained from a woman between 45 and 65 years old with active or convalescent COVID-19. This rearrangement joins TRBV3-1 (or the pseudogene TRBV3-2) to TRBJ2-1, with a weak D call TRBD1 (6 bases). Source material: peripheral blood. CDR3 nucleotides: TGTGCCAGCAGCCAATTAACAGGGCATGAGCAGTTCTTC. This codes for CASSQLTGHEQFF.